The TCR beta chain described here comes from a study of OX40 agonist ivuxolimab in advanced cancers. At the level of the study: Patients received ivuxolimab, an agonistic anti-OX40 (CD134) antibody. At around 83% male, the cohort had a mean age of approximately 64 years, ranging from about 20 to 79.

Generated by immunoSEQ multiplex PCR, the TCRdb table keeps only in-frame clones and is missing some. The sample contains over 25,000 clones, 65% to 90% of which appear only once. This clone was recorded once. Between the trimmed V and J ends, which lost 6 bases and 8 bases, there was a span of 8 bases. Germline loops: CDR1 DFQATT, CDR2 SNEGSKA (reference sequence). The CDR3 loop spans 10 amino acids. This TCR was sampled from an adult with an advanced solid tumor such as melanoma, head and neck, liver or kidney cancer. The chain links TRBV20-1 to TRBJ2-1, with D possibly called TRBD1 or TRBD2 (5 bases each). This specimen was CD4+ or CD8+ T cells sorted from blood, taken in a trial of the OX40 agonist ivuxolimab. The CDR3: CSAQGDEQFF. The CDR3 bases are TGCAGTGCGCAGGGAGATGAGCAGTTCTTC.